A single sample is the source of the 23 T cell receptor beta chains below, sequenced in a study of cytomegalovirus exposure and HLA in healthy donors. The study ran its PCR with 60 Vbeta and 13 Jbeta primers. Sequenced by immunoSEQ multiplex PCR; TCRdb stores in-frame clones only, minus some. The sample contains roughly 93,000 clones, roughly 80% of which appear only once. Input material: PBMCs. These receptors were obtained from a man aged 40-49 years in good health and CMV-seronegative.

The chain is built from TRBV4-1 and TRBJ1-5; 7 bases fit TRBD1. Germline values: CDR1 MGHRA, CDR2 YSYEKL. V shed 8 bases, J shed 7 bases, and the junction held 11 bases outside the gene matches. The CDR3 runs 14 residues. CDR3 protein: CASSRQGVNQPQHF. Written as DNA, the CDR3 is TGCGCCAGCTCGAGACAGGGTGTAAACCAGCCCCAGCATTTT.

The rearrangement links TRBV6-5 to TRBJ2-3, with a weak D call TRBD2 (6 bases). V lost 9 bases and J lost 1, with 11 bases in between. The CDR3 contains 13 residues. Germline assignment: CDR1 MNHEY and CDR2 SVGAGI. In DNA, the CDR3 is TGTGCCAGGACCAGACTAGGCACAGATACGCAGTATTTT. It translates to CARTRLGTDTQYF.

The V and J genes are TRBV10-3 and TRBJ1-2; D may be TRBD1 (5 bases). CDR3 length: 14 amino acids. Germline assignment: CDR1 ENHRY and CDR2 SYGVKD. The V gene lost 5 bases and the J gene lost 2 bases, with 12 bases spanning the gap. The CDR3 region has the DNA TGTGCCATCAGTCCGACAGTCCTAAACTATGGCTACACCTTC. Translation gives CAISPTVLNYGYTF.

V is TRBV4-1 and J is TRBJ2-1, with 8 bases aligning to TRBD2. The CDR3 extends over 17 amino acids. Per germline, CDR1 MGHRA and CDR2 YSYEKL. With V trimmed by 1 base and J by 5 bases, 10 bases remained unmatched. CDR3 loop: CASSQVVVVAGHNEQFF. In nucleotides, the CDR3 is TGCGCCAGCAGCCAAGTGGTTGTGGTAGCGGGGCACAATGAGCAGTTCTTC.

CDR3 region: CASRNNLRDSGYTF. CDR3 nucleotide sequence: TGTGCCAGCAGGAACAATCTCAGGGATAGTGGCTACACCTTC. This chain links TRBV6-4 with TRBJ1-2; D might be TRBD1 (5 bases). Germline V gives CDR1 MRHNA, CDR2 SNTAGT. Trimming stripped 6 bases from V and 7 bases from J, with 18 bases between. The CDR3 consists of 14 residues.

This clone was detected a few times. This chain uses TRBV6-4 with TRBJ2-5; 7 nucleotides line up with TRBD2. Germline CDR1 is MRHNA and CDR2 is SNTAGT. The CDR3 totals 15 residues. V was pared by 3 bases and J by 2 bases, with 6 bases of the junction left unmatched. The CDR3 bases are TGTGCCAGCAGTGAACGGGCGGGGGATCAAGAGACCCAGTACTTC. Protein: CASSERAGDQETQYF.

The J gene is TRBJ1-1, the V gene TRBV7-9; 12 bases align to TRBD1. Germline V gene data show CDR1 as SEHNR and CDR2 as FQNEAQ (reference sequence). The V and J ends lost 4 bases and 2 bases, in that order; junction bases with no gene match: 8. This CDR3 spans 17 amino acids. CDR3 sequence reads: CASSYSRGTGGNTEAFF. The CDR3 DNA reads as TGTGCCAGCAGCTACTCAAGGGGGACAGGGGGCAACACTGAAGCTTTCTTT.

This chain uses TRBV27 with TRBJ1-1; D gene ambiguous. Deletions cut 6 bases from V and 7 bases from J, with 15 bases between. The CDR3 runs 13 residues. Germline CDR1 is MNHEY and CDR2 is SMNVEV (reference sequence). CDR3 amino acids: CASSPRSTREAFF. Written as DNA, the CDR3 is TGTGCCAGCAGCCCAAGGTCGACACGTGAAGCTTTCTTT.

This sequence joins TRBV19 and TRBJ1-6, with 10 bases identical to TRBD1. CDR1 is LNHDA and CDR2 is SQIVND in the germline V gene (reference sequence). The CDR3 extends over 13 amino acids. V was pared by 10 bases and J by 14 bases, with 11 bases of the junction left unmatched. The CDR3 here is CATQGTGVCTLHF. For the CDR3, the DNA is TGTGCCACTCAGGGGACAGGGGTATGCACCCTCCACTTT.

The table lists this clone with a count of one. This chain links TRBV7-3 with TRBJ1-3; D is possibly TRBD1 (5 bases). CDR3 size: 15 residues. V gave up 2 bases and J gave up 2 bases, with 10 bases separating them. Germline CDR1 is SGHTA and CDR2 is FQGTGA. The CDR3 nucleotides are TGTGCCAGCAGCTTACAGGGAATGCCTGGAAACACCATATATTTT. Protein sequence: CASSLQGMPGNTIYF.

The gene calls are TRBV28 and TRBJ2-7, with TRBD1 identical over 8 bases. Germline values: CDR1 MDHEN, CDR2 SYDVKM. V shed 5 bases and J 5 bases; nucleotides not matched to a gene: 8. This CDR3 is built from 14 residues. Here the CDR3 reads CASSMAGGINEQYF. In nucleotides, the CDR3 is TGTGCCAGCAGTATGGCAGGGGGCATAAACGAGCAGTACTTC. Filled out from reference TRBV28 and TRBJ2-7, the complete variable domain reads DVKVTQSSRYLVKRTGEKVFLECVQDMDHENMFWYRQDPGLGLRLIYFSYDVKMKEKGDIPEGYSVSREKKERFSLILESASTNQTSMYLCASSMAGGINEQYFGPGTRLTVT.

V and J are TRBV19 and TRBJ2-7; maybe TRBD1 (5 bases). CDR3 length: 15 amino acids. Germline CDR1 reads LNHDA; CDR2 reads SQIVND (reference sequence). The V and J ends lost 5 bases and 6 bases respectively, with 20 bases between them. The CDR3 is CASSSNARVKAEQYF. CDR3 sequence (DNA): TGTGCCAGTAGTTCCAACGCCAGGGTTAAGGCCGAGCAGTACTTC.

The CDR3 bases are TGTGCCAGCAGCCCGTTGTTGGGCGGGGGGGAAGAGACCCAGTACTTC. Protein product: CASSPLLGGGEETQYF. The chain combines TRBV7-2 with TRBJ2-5, with TRBD2 matching over 9 bases. The CDR3 has 16 residues. Germline V gene data show CDR1 as SGHTA and CDR2 as FQGNSA. Unmatched junction bases numbered 10, after V lost 5 bases and J lost 3 bases.

In the case of this clone: The conserved final phenylalanine or tryptophan is absent from the CDR3, which likely points to a read error. V gene TRBV4-1 combines with J gene TRBJ1-2, with a tentative D call TRBD1 (6 bases). CDR1 and CDR2 from the germline V gene are MGHRA and YSYEKL. The CDR3 covers 16 residues. Trimming took 1 base from V and 0 from J, leaving 12 bases between them. The CDR3 DNA reads as TGCGCCAGCAGCCAAGTGTCCGGACAGCCTAACTATGGCTACACCGTC. The encoded protein is CASSQVSGQPNYGYTV.

V and J are TRBV7-2 and TRBJ2-7; 7 nucleotides line up with TRBD2. Germline CDR1 reads SGHTA; CDR2 reads FQGNSA. After removal of 3 bases from V and 1 base from J, the junction contained 6 bases not matched to a gene. The CDR3 runs to 15 residues. CDR3 coding DNA: TGTGCCAGCAGCTTTAGCGCTAGCGGATCCTACGAGCAGTACTTC. This sequence encodes CASSFSASGSYEQYF.

CDR3 sequence (DNA): TGTGCCAGCAGACGGGGCGGGGGAACCTACGAGCAGTACTTC. As protein: CASRRGGGTYEQYF. This chain uses TRBV13 with TRBJ2-7, with 7 bases fitting TRBD2. With V trimmed by 6 bases and J by 2 bases, 7 bases remained unmatched. CDR1 is PRHDT and CDR2 is FYEKMQ in the germline V gene (reference sequence). CDR3 length: 14 amino acids.

The rearrangement joins TRBV29-1 to TRBJ2-2; D may be TRBD1 (6 bases). The CDR3 consists of 16 residues. Per the germline V gene, CDR1 is SQVTM and CDR2 is ANQGSEA. Trimming removed 4 bases from V and 1 base from J, with 16 bases in between. The CDR3 sequence is CSVAPRRGQNTGELFF. The CDR3 DNA is TGCAGCGTTGCCCCTCGTAGGGGACAGAACACCGGGGAGCTGTTTTTT.

The chain combines TRBV4-1 with TRBJ2-3; 11 bases are shared with TRBD1. The CDR3 sequence is 21 residues long. Per the germline V gene, CDR1 is MGHRA and CDR2 is YSYEKL. V lost 1 base, J lost 0 bases, and 15 bases stayed unmatched. The CDR3 here is CASSQGGQGARALTSTDTQYF. The CDR3 region has the DNA TGCGCCAGCAGCCAAGGCGGACAGGGGGCGAGAGCTCTCACTAGCACAGATACGCAGTATTTT.

The gene calls are TRBV11-3 and TRBJ2-7; no definite D call. The germline V and J ends were trimmed by 2 bases and 2 bases, with 7 bases remaining between them. CDR1 is SGHNT and CDR2 is YENEEA in the germline V gene. The CDR3 length is 13 residues. The CDR3: CASSLRSAYEQYF. The DNA for the CDR3 is TGTGCCAGCAGCTTACGGTCGGCCTACGAGCAGTACTTC.

This clone was seen a handful of times. V is TRBV28 and J is TRBJ2-7; TRBD1 aligns across 7 bases. Looked up from germline, CDR1 is MDHEN and CDR2 is SYDVKM. The CDR3 length is 15 residues. V shed 5 bases, J shed 0 bases, and the junction held 7 bases outside the gene matches. The CDR3 loop is CASSPSDRDSYEQYF. CDR3 coding DNA: TGTGCCAGCAGTCCCTCTGACAGGGACTCCTACGAGCAGTACTTC.

The chain employs TRBV9 and TRBJ1-1; unclear D gene. This CDR3 is built from 13 residues. CDR1 is SGDLS and CDR2 is YYNGEE in the germline V gene. V lost 0 bases, J lost 5 bases, and 8 bases lay in between. Here the CDR3 reads CASSVDEGTEAFF. The CDR3 DNA sequence: TGTGCCAGCAGCGTAGATGAGGGTACTGAAGCTTTCTTT.

This clone was seen a single time. V gene TRBV7-6 combines with J gene TRBJ1-2; tentatively, D is TRBD1 (5 bases). Trimming took off 1 base at V and 3 bases at J, with 12 bases between the two ends. The CDR3 has 15 amino acids. The V gene's germline CDR1 is SGHVS and CDR2 FNYEAQ. CDR3 loop: CASSLDLRVDYGYTF. The CDR3 DNA reads as TGTGCCAGCAGCTTAGACCTCAGGGTGGACTATGGCTACACCTTC. Supplemented by reference TRBV7-6 and TRBJ1-2, the full variable domain reads GAGVSQSPRYKVTKRGQDVALRCDPISGHVSLYWYRQALGQGPEFLTYFNYEAQQDKSGLPNDRFSAERPEGSISTLTIQRTEQRDSAMYRCASSLDLRVDYGYTFGSGTRLTVV.

This chain links TRBV6-5 with TRBJ2-3; possible D gene TRBD2, 5 bases. Trimming cost V 8 bases and J 0 bases, with 12 bases left between them. The V gene's germline CDR1 is MNHEY and CDR2 SVGAGI. The length of the CDR3 is 14 residues. In DNA, the CDR3 is TGTGCCAGCGTCTCGGGAACTAGCACAGATACGCAGTATTTT. Its translation: CASVSGTSTDTQYF.